This note documents a single TCR beta chain sequence. Its specificity is unknown. The data derive from a study of T cell repertoires in cytomegalovirus infection. Study-level background: In the study, CMV epitopes included recently identified HLA-C-restricted and well-studied HLA-B-restricted ones. Regarding the study as a whole: CMV-specific TCR beta clonotypes restricted by HLA-C were the ones dominating the ex vivo response.

The CDR3 loop spans 15 amino acids. CDR1 and CDR2 from the germline V gene are SGHAT and FQNNGV. The V and J ends lost 1 base and 8 bases respectively, with 15 bases between them. TCRdb itself ran the reads through MiXCR, one entry per CDR3 protein. This table holds 700,000 to 900,000 distinct CDR3 sequences, 25% to 30% found once. The rearrangement joins TRBV11-2 to TRBJ2-1; D gene uncertain. Source: cultured CD8+ T cells from PBMCs, taken from culture after CMV antigen stimulation. The sequence derives from a human donor in good health (CMV status not recorded). Some clones in this sample may be carry-over from other donors' samples. The CDR3: CASSLGSDYLDEQFF. The CDR3 nucleotides read TGTGCCAGCAGCTTAGGCTCAGATTATCTAGATGAGCAGTTCTTC.